This TCR beta chain was sequenced in a study of T cells in Graves' hyperthyroidism and ophthalmopathy. Study-wide context: Prior to any treatment, at the point of initial diagnosis, peripheral blood was collected. Findings of the study overall: In the blood, most expanded thyroid clonotypes above 0.001 appeared as well.

It was RNA transcripts that yielded the amplified TCR beta CDR3 regions. In the first-round RT-PCR of the TCR CDR3, the HTBI primer set was used. A single record per CDR3 protein comes from TCRdb applying MiXCR to the multiplex PCR reads. The profile covers 250,000 or so distinct CDR3 sequences, with around 15% appearing a single time and roughly 30% taken by the ten largest. This CDR3 has 13 residues. The germline V gene has CDR1 KGHSH and CDR2 LQKENI. V dropped 5 bases and J dropped 1 base, with 8 bases sitting between them. This clonotype was found many times. Its target is not known. The clonotype was recovered from a woman aged 45-60 years with Graves' hyperthyroidism that later progressed to Graves' ophthalmopathy. The J gene is TRBJ2-5, the V gene TRBV18; D is ambiguous. What was sequenced was blood. The CDR3 DNA reads as TGTGCCAGCTCATCAATGGCCCAAGAGACCCAGTACTTC. Amino acids: CASSSMAQETQYF. The variable domain in full, completed from reference TRBV18 and TRBJ2-5, reads NAGVMQNPRHLVRRRGQEARLRCSPMKGHSHVYWYRQLPEEGLKFMVYLQKENIIDESGMPKERFSAEFPKEGPSILRIQQVVRGDSAAYFCASSSMAQETQYFGPGTRLLVL.